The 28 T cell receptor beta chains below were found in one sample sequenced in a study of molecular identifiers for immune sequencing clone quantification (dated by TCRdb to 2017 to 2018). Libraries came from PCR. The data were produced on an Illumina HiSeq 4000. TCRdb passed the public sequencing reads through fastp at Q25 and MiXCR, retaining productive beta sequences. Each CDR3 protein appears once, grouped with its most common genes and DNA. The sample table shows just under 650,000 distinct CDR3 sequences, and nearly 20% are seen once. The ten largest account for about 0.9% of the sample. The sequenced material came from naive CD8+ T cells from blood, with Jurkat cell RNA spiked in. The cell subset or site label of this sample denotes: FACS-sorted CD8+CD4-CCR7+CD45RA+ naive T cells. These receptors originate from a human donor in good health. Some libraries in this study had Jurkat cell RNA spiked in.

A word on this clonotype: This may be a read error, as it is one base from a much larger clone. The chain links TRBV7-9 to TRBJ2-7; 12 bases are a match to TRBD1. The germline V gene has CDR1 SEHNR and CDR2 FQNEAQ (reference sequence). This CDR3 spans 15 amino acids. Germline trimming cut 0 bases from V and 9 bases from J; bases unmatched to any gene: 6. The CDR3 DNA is TGTGCCAGCAGCTTAGCTGGGACAGGGGGCCGCGGGCAGTACTTC. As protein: CASSLAGTGGRGQYF.

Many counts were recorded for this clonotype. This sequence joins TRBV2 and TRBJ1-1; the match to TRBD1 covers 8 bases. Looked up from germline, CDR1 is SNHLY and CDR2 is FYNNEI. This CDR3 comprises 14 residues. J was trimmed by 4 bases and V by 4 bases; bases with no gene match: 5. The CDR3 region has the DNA TGTGCCAGCAGTGCGGGACAGGTGGCCACTGAAGCTTTCTTT. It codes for CASSAGQVATEAFF.

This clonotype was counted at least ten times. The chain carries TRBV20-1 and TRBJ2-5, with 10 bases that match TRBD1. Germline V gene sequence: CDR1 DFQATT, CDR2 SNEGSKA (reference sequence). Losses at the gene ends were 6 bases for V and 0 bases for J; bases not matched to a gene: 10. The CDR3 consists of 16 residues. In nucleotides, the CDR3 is TGCAGTGCCAAGACCCTGGGGACAGGGGACCAAGAGACCCAGTACTTC. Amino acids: CSAKTLGTGDQETQYF.

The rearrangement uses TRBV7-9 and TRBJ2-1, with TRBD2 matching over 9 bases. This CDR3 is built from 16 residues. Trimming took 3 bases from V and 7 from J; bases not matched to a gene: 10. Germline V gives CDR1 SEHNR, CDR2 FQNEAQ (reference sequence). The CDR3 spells CASSFSGRQIKNEQFF. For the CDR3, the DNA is TGTGCCAGCAGCTTTAGCGGGAGACAAATCAAAAATGAGCAGTTCTTC.

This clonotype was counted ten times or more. The CDR3 DNA sequence: TGCAGTGCTAGTCCGGGCCGGGACTTCTCTGAAGCTTTCTTT. This gives the protein CSASPGRDFSEAFF. This sequence joins TRBV20-1 and TRBJ1-1; TRBD1 might be the D (5 bases). Germline V gene data show CDR1 as DFQATT and CDR2 as SNEGSKA (reference sequence). There are 14 residues in the CDR3. Trimming removed 3 bases at V and 6 bases at J, with 17 bases between.

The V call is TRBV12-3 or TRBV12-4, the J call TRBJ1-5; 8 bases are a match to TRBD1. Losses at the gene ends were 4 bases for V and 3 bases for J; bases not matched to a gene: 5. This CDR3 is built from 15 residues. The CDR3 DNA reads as TGTGCCAGCAGTTGGCAGGGGGCGGCCAATCAGCCCCAGCATTTT. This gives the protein CASSWQGAANQPQHF.

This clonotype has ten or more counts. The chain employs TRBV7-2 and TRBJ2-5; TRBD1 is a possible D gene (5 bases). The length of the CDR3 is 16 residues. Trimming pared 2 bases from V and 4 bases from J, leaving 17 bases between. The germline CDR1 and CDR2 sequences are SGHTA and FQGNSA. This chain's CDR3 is CASSLPRQSPGETQYF. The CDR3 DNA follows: TGTGCCAGCAGCTTACCGAGACAGTCACCCGGAGAGACCCAGTACTTC.

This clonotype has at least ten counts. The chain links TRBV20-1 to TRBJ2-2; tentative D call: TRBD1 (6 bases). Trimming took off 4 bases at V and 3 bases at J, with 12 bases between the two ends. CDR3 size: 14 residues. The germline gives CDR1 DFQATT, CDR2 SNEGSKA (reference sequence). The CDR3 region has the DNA TGCAGTGCTATCAGGGGACCTTACACCGGGGAGCTGTTTTTT. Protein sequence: CSAIRGPYTGELFF.

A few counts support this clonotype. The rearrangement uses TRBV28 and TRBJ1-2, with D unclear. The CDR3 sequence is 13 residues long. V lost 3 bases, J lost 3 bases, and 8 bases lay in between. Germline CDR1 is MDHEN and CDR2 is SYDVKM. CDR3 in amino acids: CASSFSTYYGYTF. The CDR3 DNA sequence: TGTGCCAGCAGTTTTTCCACGTACTATGGCTACACCTTC.

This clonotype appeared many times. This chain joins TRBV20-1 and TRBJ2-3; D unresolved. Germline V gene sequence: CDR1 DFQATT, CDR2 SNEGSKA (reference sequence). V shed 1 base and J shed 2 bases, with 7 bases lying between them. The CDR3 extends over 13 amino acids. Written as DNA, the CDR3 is TGCAGTGCTAGAGCCCTGGCCACAGATACGCAGTATTTT. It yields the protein CSARALATDTQYF.

This chain's CDR3 is CATSDGYEQFF. The CDR3 DNA follows: TGTGCCACCAGTGATGGGTATGAGCAGTTCTTC. V gene TRBV24-1 combines with J gene TRBJ2-1; no reliable D call. Germline CDR1 reads KGHDR; CDR2 reads SFDVKD. The CDR3 contains 11 residues. Trimming took off 3 bases at V and 8 bases at J, with 4 bases between the two ends.

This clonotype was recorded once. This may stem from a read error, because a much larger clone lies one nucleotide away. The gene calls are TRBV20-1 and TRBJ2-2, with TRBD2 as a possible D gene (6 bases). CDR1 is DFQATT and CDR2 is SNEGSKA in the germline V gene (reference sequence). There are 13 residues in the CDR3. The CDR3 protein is CSATSGSTGGLFF. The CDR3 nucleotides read TGCAGTGCTACGTCAGGGTCGACCGGGGGGCTGTTTTTT.

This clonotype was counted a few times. Here the CDR3 reads CASRNIDGELFF. In DNA, the CDR3 is TGTGCCAGCAGAAACATCGACGGGGAGCTGTTTTTT. V and J are TRBV6-2 or TRBV6-3 and TRBJ2-2; no clear D gene. The CDR3 has 12 residues. Trimming removed 6 bases from V and 7 bases from J, with 9 bases in between. Germline CDR1 is MNHEY and CDR2 is SVGEGT.

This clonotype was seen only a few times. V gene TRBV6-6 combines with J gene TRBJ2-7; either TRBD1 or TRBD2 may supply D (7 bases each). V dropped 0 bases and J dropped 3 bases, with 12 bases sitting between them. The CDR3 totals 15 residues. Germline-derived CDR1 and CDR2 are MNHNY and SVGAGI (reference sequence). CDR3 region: CASSYSSRGGYEQYF. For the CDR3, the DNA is TGTGCCAGCAGTTACTCGTCCAGGGGGGGCTACGAGCAGTACTTC.

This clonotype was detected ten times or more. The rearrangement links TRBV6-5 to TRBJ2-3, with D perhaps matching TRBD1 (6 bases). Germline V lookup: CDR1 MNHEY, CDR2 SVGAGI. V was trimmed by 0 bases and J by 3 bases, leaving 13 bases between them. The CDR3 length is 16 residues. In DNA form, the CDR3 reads TGTGCCAGCAGTTACTCGAACAGGGAAGGGACAGATACGCAGTATTTT. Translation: CASSYSNREGTDTQYF.

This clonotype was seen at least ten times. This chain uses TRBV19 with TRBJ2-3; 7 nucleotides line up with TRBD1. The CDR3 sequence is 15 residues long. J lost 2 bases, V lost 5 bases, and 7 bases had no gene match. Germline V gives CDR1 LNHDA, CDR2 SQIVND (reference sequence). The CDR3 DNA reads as TGTGCCAGTAGTGGTGACAGGGATATCACAGATACGCAGTATTTT. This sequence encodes CASSGDRDITDTQYF.

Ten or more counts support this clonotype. CDR3 sequence: CASSLTGSHEKLFF. The CDR3 DNA reads as TGCGCCAGCAGCTTGACAGGGTCCCATGAAAAACTGTTTTTT. The chain links TRBV5-1 to TRBJ1-4; TRBD1 might be the D (6 bases). Deletions cut 1 base from V and 6 bases from J, with 10 bases between. The CDR3 runs 14 residues. Germline V gene lookup returns CDR1 SGHRS and CDR2 YFSETQ.

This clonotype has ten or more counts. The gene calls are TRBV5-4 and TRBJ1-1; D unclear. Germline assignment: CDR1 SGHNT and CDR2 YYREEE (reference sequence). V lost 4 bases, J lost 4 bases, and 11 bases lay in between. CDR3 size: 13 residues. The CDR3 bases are TGTGCCAGCAGCGATGGACTGCCCACTGAAGCTTTCTTT. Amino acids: CASSDGLPTEAFF.

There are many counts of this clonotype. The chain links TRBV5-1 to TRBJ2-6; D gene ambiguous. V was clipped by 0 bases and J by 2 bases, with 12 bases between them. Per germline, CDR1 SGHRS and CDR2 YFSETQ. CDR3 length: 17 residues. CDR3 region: CASSLDLAIAGANVLTF. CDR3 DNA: TGCGCCAGCAGCTTGGATCTTGCGATCGCTGGGGCCAACGTCCTGACTTTC.

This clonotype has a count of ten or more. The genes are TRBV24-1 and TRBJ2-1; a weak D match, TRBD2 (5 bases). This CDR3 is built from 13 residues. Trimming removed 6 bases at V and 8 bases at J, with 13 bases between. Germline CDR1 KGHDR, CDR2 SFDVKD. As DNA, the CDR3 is TGTGCCACCAGTTTTCGGGGTACGGATGAGCAGTTCTTC. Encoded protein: CATSFRGTDEQFF.

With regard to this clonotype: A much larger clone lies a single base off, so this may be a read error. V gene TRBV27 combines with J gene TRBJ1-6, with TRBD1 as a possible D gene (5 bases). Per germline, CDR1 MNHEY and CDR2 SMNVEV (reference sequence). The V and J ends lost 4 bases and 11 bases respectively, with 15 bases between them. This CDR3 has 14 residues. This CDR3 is CASSSTGLGPPLHF. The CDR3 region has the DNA TGTGCCAGCAGTTCGACGGGACTTGGTCCACCCCTCCACTTT.

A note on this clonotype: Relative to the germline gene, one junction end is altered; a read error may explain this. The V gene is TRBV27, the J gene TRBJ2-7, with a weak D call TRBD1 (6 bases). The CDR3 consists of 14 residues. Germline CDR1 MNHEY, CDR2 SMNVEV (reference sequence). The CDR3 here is CACSLRGGGYEQYF. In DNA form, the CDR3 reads TGTGCCTGCAGTTTACGAGGGGGTGGCTACGAGCAGTACTTC.

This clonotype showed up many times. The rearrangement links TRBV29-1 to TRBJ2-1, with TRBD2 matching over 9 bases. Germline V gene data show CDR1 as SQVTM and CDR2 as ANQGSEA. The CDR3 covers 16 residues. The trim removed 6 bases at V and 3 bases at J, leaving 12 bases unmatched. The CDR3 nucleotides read TGCAGCGTCAAAGGGTCTAGCGGGACTATCTACAATGAGCAGTTCTTC. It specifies CSVKGSSGTIYNEQFF.

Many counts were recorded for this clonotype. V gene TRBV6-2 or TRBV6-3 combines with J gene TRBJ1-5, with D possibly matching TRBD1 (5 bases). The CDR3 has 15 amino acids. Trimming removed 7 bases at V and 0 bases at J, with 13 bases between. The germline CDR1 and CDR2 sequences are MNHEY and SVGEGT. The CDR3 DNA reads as TGTGCCAGCAAATTCGACAGCGATAGCAATCAGCCCCAGCATTTT. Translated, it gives CASKFDSDSNQPQHF.

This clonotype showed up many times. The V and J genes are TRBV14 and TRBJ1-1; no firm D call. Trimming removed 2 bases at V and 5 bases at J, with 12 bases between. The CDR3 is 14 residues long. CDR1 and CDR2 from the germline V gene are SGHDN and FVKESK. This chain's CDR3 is CASSQMTVWTEAFF. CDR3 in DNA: TGTGCCAGCAGCCAAATGACTGTGTGGACTGAAGCTTTCTTT.

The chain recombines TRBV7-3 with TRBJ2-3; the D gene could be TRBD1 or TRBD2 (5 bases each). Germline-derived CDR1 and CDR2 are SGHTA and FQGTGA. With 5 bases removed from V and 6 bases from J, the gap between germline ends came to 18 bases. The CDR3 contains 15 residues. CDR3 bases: TGTGCCAGCAGCCCCGGGACGGGTTTATCGGATACGCAGTATTTT. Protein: CASSPGTGLSDTQYF.

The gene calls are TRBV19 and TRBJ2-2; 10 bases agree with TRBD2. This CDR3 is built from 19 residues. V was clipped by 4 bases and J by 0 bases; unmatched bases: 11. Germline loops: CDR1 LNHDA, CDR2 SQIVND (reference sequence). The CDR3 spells CASSTIRAGGTTNTGELFF. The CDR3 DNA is TGTGCCAGTAGTACGATCCGAGCGGGAGGGACGACGAACACCGGGGAGCTGTTTTTT.

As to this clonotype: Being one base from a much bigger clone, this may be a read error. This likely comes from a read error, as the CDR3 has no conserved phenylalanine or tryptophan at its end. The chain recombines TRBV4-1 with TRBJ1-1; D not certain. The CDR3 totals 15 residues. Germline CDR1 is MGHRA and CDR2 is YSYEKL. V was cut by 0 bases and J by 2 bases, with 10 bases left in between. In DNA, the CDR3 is TGCGCCAGCAGCCAAGATCCGGGTCCAAACACTGAAGCTTTCCTT. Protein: CASSQDPGPNTEAFL.